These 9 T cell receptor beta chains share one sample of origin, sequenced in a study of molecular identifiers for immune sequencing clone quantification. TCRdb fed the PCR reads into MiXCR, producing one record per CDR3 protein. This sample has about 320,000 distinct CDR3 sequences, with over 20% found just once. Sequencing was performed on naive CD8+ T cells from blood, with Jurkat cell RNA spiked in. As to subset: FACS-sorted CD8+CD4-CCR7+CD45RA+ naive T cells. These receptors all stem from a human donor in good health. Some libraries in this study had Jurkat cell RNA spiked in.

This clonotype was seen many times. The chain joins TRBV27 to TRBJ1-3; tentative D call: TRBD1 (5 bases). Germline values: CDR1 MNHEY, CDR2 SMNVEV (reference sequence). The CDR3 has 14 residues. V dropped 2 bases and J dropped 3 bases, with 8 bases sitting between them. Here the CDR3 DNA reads TGTGCCAGCAGTTTAGGGGGTGATGGAAACACCATATATTTT. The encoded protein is CASSLGGDGNTIYF.

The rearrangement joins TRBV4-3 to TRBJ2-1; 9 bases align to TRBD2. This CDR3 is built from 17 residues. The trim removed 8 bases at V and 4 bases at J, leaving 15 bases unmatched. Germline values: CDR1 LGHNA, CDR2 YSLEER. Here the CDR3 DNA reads TGCGCCAGCTCACCGGCCTATTTAGCGGGGGATTACAATGAGCAGTTCTTC. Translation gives CASSPAYLAGDYNEQFF.

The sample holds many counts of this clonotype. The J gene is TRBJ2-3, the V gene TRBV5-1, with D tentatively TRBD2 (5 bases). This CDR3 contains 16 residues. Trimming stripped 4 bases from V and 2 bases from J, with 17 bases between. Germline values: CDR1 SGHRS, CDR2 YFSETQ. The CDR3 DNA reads TGCGCCAGCAGCGTCGGGGTCGGTCGGACCACAGATACGCAGTATTTT. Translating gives CASSVGVGRTTDTQYF.

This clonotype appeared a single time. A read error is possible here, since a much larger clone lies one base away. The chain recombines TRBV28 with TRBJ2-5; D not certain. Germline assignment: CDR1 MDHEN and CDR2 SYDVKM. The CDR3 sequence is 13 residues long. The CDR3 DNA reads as TGTGTCAGCAGTTTACGCGGTTTGGAGACCCAGTACTTC. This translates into CVSSLRGLETQYF. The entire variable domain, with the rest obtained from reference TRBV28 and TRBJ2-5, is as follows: DVKVTQSSRYLVKRTGEKVFLECVQDMDHENMFWYRQDPGLGLRLIYFSYDVKMKEKGDIPEGYSVSREKKERFSLILESASTNQTSMYLCVSSLRGLETQYFGPGTRLLVL.

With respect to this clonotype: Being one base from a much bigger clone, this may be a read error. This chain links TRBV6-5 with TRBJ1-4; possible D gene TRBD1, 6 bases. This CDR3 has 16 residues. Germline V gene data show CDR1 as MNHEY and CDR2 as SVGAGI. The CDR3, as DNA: TGTGCCAGCAGTTACCTGGTCGGGGGGGCAGGTGAAAAACCGTTTTTT. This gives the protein CASSYLVGGAGEKPFF.

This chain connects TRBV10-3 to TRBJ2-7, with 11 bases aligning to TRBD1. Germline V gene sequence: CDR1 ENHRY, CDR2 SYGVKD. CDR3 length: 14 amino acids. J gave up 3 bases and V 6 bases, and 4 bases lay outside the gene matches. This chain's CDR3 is CAIRRTGGRYEQYF. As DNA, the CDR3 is TGTGCCATCAGACGGACAGGGGGCCGCTACGAGCAGTACTTC.

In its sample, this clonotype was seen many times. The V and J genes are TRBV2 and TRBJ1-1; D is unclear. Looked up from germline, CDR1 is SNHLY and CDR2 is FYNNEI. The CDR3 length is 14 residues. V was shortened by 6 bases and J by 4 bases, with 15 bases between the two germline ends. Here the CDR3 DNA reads TGTGCCAGCAGAGCCGCGACCGGAAGCACTGAAGCTTTCTTT. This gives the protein CASRAATGSTEAFF.

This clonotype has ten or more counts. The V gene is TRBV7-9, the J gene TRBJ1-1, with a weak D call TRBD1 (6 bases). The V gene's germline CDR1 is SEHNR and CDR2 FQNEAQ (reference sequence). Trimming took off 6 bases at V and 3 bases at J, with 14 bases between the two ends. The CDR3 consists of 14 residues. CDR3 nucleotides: TGTGCCAGCAGACAACAGGGATCCGACACTGAAGCTTTCTTT. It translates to CASRQQGSDTEAFF.

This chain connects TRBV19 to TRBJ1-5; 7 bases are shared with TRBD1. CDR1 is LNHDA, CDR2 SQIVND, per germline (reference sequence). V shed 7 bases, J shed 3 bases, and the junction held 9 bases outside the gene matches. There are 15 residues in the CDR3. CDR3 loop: CASTLRGQINQPQHF. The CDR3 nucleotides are TGTGCCAGTACCCTAAGGGGGCAAATCAATCAGCCCCAGCATTTT.